A single sample gave rise to the 16 T cell receptor beta chains below, sequenced in a study of cytomegalovirus exposure and HLA in healthy donors. PCR primers comprised 60 Vbeta and 13 Jbeta primers. The table came from immunoSEQ multiplex PCR; TCRdb's copy has only in-frame clones and leaves some out. The sample table sets out around 64,000 clones. Sequencing used PBMCs. All receptors derive from a female donor in good health and CMV-seropositive.

The genes are TRBV5-1 and TRBJ2-7, with TRBD2 matching 15 bases. V lost 4 bases to trimming and J lost 4 bases; unmatched junction nucleotides: 6. Germline V lookup: CDR1 SGHRS, CDR2 YFSETQ. The CDR3 sequence is 16 residues long. CDR3 in amino acids: CASSPKGTSGGYEQYF. DNA of the CDR3: TGCGCCAGCAGCCCGAAAGGGACTAGCGGGGGGTACGAGCAGTACTTC.

The CDR3 sequence: CASRGRGAYEQYF. The DNA for the CDR3 is TGTGCCAGCAGGGGGAGGGGAGCCTACGAGCAGTACTTC. V is TRBV5-6 and J is TRBJ2-7; 7 bases agree with TRBD2. Per germline, CDR1 SGHDT and CDR2 YYEEEE. CDR3 length: 13 residues. V was clipped by 5 bases and J by 2 bases; unmatched bases: 4.

V usage is TRBV4-2 and J usage is TRBJ2-3; 10 bases are a match to TRBD2. The V and J ends lost 0 bases and 11 bases, in that order; junction bases with no gene match: 11. From germline, CDR1 is LGHNA and CDR2 YNFKEQ. The CDR3 is 16 residues long. The CDR3 spells CASSQEGSGGRGRQYF. DNA for the CDR3: TGTGCCAGCAGCCAAGAGGGTAGCGGGGGGAGGGGTAGGCAGTATTTT.

The chain uses TRBV28 and TRBJ1-2, with TRBD1 matching over 12 bases. This CDR3 is built from 15 residues. Per germline, CDR1 MDHEN and CDR2 SYDVKM. The ends lost 6 bases at V and 8 bases at J; junction bases unmatched: 10. CDR3 sequence reads: CASSSLGQGAHGYTF. CDR3 sequence (DNA): TGTGCCAGCAGCTCACTGGGACAGGGGGCGCACGGCTACACCTTC.

The chain joins TRBV7-2 to TRBJ2-3, with D maybe TRBD2 (6 bases). Germline V lookup: CDR1 SGHTA, CDR2 FQGNSA. V lost 0 bases and J lost 4, with 20 bases in between. The CDR3 covers 18 residues. CDR3 residues: CASSLALGGTAFPDTQYF. The CDR3 coding sequence is TGTGCCAGCAGCTTAGCGCTGGGGGGTACAGCATTCCCAGATACGCAGTATTTT.

The chain carries TRBV29-1 and TRBJ1-2; the D gene is possibly TRBD1 (6 bases). Germline CDR1 is SQVTM and CDR2 is ANQGSEA. This CDR3 comprises 14 residues. V was cut by 5 bases and J by 2 bases, with 15 bases left in between. The CDR3 region has the DNA TGCAGCGTTACACAGGGATCGGGGAACTATGGCTACACCTTC. This gives the protein CSVTQGSGNYGYTF. The full variable domain, completed using reference TRBV29-1 and TRBJ1-2, is SAVISQKPSRDICQRGTSLTIQCQVDSQVTMMFWYRQQPGQSLTLIATANQGSEATYESGFVIDKFPISRPNLTFSTLTVSNMSPEDSSIYLCSVTQGSGNYGYTFGSGTRLTVV.

The chain carries TRBV7-2 and TRBJ2-1; a weak D match, TRBD1 (6 bases). This CDR3 has 16 amino acids. The V end lost 1 base, the J end lost 0 bases, and 10 bases lay between the germline ends. Germline CDR1 is SGHTA and CDR2 is FQGNSA. DNA of the CDR3: TGTGCCAGCAGCTTAGAAGGGGGTAGCTCCTACAATGAGCAGTTCTTC. Protein: CASSLEGGSSYNEQFF.

The chain joins TRBV6-5 to TRBJ2-3, with D uncertain. The V end was cut by 5 bases, the J end by 4 bases, with 13 bases between. The CDR3 extends over 14 amino acids. CDR1 MNHEY and CDR2 SVGAGI come from the germline V gene. This CDR3 is CASSETDVADTQYF. The DNA for the CDR3 is TGTGCCAGCAGTGAAACAGACGTCGCAGATACGCAGTATTTT.

The V gene is TRBV5-4, the J gene TRBJ1-2; TRBD1 matches at 9 bases. Germline V gives CDR1 SGHNT, CDR2 YYREEE (reference sequence). J lost 3 bases, V lost 1 base, and 1 base had no gene match. There are 14 residues in the CDR3. The CDR3 loop is CASSLRDRDYGYTF. The CDR3 DNA reads TGTGCCAGCAGCTTGCGGGACAGGGACTATGGCTACACCTTC.

The CDR3 DNA is TGCGCCAGCAGCCAAGAGAGAGTCGCCTACGAGCAGTACTTC. Encoded protein: CASSQERVAYEQYF. V usage is TRBV4-3 and J usage is TRBJ2-7, with unresolved D. The CDR3 extends over 14 amino acids. The V end was cut by 0 bases, the J end by 2 bases, with 8 bases between. Germline V gives CDR1 LGHNA, CDR2 YSLEER.

The chain has TRBV28 and TRBJ1-2; D is ambiguous. V was shortened by 6 bases and J by 1 base, with 6 bases between the two germline ends. This CDR3 has 12 residues. Germline V lookup: CDR1 MDHEN, CDR2 SYDVKM. This CDR3 reads CASSFLNYGYTF. CDR3 sequence (DNA): TGTGCCAGCAGCTTCCTTAACTATGGCTACACCTTC.

The chain combines TRBV28 with TRBJ2-1, with D perhaps matching TRBD2 (7 bases). The germline gives CDR1 MDHEN, CDR2 SYDVKM. Trimming stripped 7 bases from V and 6 bases from J, with 13 bases between. CDR3 length equals 13 residues. In DNA form, the CDR3 reads TGTGCCAGCACCCTAGGGGGGGGCAATGAGCAGTTCTTC. The encoded protein is CASTLGGGNEQFF.

The gene calls are TRBV30 and TRBJ1-5; 11 bases are a match to TRBD1. The CDR3 consists of 15 residues. Per germline, CDR1 GTSNPN and CDR2 SVGIG (reference sequence). V lost 1 base, J lost 4 bases, and 3 bases stayed unmatched. CDR3 sequence (DNA): TGTGCCTGGAGTGCGGGACAGGGGGGAAATCAGCCCCAGCATTTT. It yields the protein CAWSAGQGGNQPQHF.

The chain combines TRBV25-1 with TRBJ2-7; 10 bases line up with TRBD1. V trimming: 0 bases; J trimming: 2 bases; junction bases outside the gene matches: 4. The germline CDR1 and CDR2 sequences are MGHDK and SYGVNS. This CDR3 is built from 16 residues. The CDR3 bases are TGTGCCAGCAGTGAATACATGGGACAGGGGACCTACGAGCAGTACTTC. This sequence encodes CASSEYMGQGTYEQYF.

The genes are TRBV5-6 and TRBJ2-7; no firm D call. CDR1 is SGHDT, CDR2 YYEEEE, per germline. The germline V and J ends were trimmed by 1 base and 7 bases, with 9 bases remaining between them. CDR3 length equals 12 residues. The CDR3 sequence is CASSLIRGEQYF. The CDR3 nucleotides read TGTGCCAGCAGCTTGATTCGCGGAGAGCAGTACTTC.

The chain couples TRBV30 to TRBJ1-5; 7 positions match TRBD1. This CDR3 contains 14 residues. Germline trimming cut 1 base from V and 6 bases from J; bases unmatched to any gene: 6. The V gene's germline CDR1 is GTSNPN and CDR2 SVGIG (reference sequence). The CDR3 DNA is TGTGCCTGGAGTGGACAGGGAATGGCTCAGCCCCAGCATTTT. Amino acids: CAWSGQGMAQPQHF.